This T cell receptor (beta chain) stems from a study of cytomegalovirus exposure and HLA in healthy donors. The overall study: Across some 400 genotyped donors, about 80% landed in the Caucasian-associated ancestry cluster.

As to this clone: The target antigen is unknown.

In the PCR, 60 Vbeta and 13 Jbeta primers were used. Per the study methods: Counted up in a later analysis, unique TCR beta chains came to some 82 million, with around 9.9 million shared. Method: immunoSEQ multiplex PCR; TCRdb's copy keeps in-frame clones and lacks some. The DNA was the basis for D and trimming; V, J and clone size are from that table. The data contain tens of thousands of clones, approximately 74% of them singletons. Findings of the study overall: In presence/absence analyses, roughly uniform sequencing depth across donors was assumed. Some TCR beta chains (164 of them) were listed as cytomegalovirus-associated.

This CDR3 region has 15 residues. The germline CDR1 and CDR2 sequences are SGHNT and YYREEE (reference sequence). Trimming cost V 4 bases and J 9 bases, with 20 bases left between them. The sequenced material came from PBMCs. J is TRBJ2-1 and V is TRBV5-4; a weak D match, TRBD2 (6 bases). The receptor's source is a woman between 50 and 59 years old in good health and CMV-seropositive. In nucleotides, the CDR3 is TGTGCCAGCAGCCTCGGGCACCTGACTAGGGGTGAGCAGTTCTTC. Amino acid sequence: CASSLGHLTRGEQFF.